One sample yielded the 30 T cell receptor beta chains listed below, sequenced in a study of OX40 agonist ivuxolimab in advanced cancers. Clones were sequenced by immunoSEQ multiplex PCR, and TCRdb holds only the in-frame ones, with some missing. This table holds 100,000 or so clones, about 92% found once. The input for sequencing was CD4+ or CD8+ T cells sorted from blood, taken in a trial of the OX40 agonist ivuxolimab. Receptors originate from an adult with an advanced solid tumor such as melanoma, head and neck, liver or kidney cancer.

The rearrangement uses TRBV5-4 and TRBJ2-7; TRBD2 is a possible D gene (6 bases). Germline CDR1 is SGHNT and CDR2 is YYREEE (reference sequence). The CDR3 has 14 amino acids. V was shortened by 3 bases and J by 3 bases, with 13 bases between the two germline ends. The CDR3 DNA reads as TGTGCCAGCAGCTGGGCGGGGCAGTTCTACGAGCAGTACTTC. Protein sequence: CASSWAGQFYEQYF.

This rearrangement joins TRBV10-2 to TRBJ2-1, with D perhaps TRBD2 (7 bases). The CDR3 length is 13 residues. V was shortened by 8 bases and J by 6 bases, with 14 bases between the two germline ends. Germline lookup yields CDR1 WSHSY and CDR2 SAAADI. DNA of the CDR3: TGCGCCAGCGGACAAGGGGGGGGCAATGAGCAGTTCTTC. Translating it yields CASGQGGGNEQFF.

CDR3 loop: CASRSTESPPYGYTF. The DNA for the CDR3 is TGTGCCAGCAGATCTACAGAGTCCCCACCCTATGGCTACACCTTC. The V gene is TRBV6-6, the J gene TRBJ1-2; D call uncertain. Germline assignment: CDR1 MNHNY and CDR2 SVGAGI (reference sequence). The V end was cut by 6 bases, the J end by 4 bases, with 18 bases between. The CDR3 has 15 residues.

The chain links TRBV5-1 to TRBJ1-5, with D hard to call. The CDR3 spans 15 residues. The V end was cut by 0 bases, the J end by 0 bases, with 7 bases between. Germline V CDR1 and CDR2: SGHRS, YFSETQ. CDR3 bases: TGCGCCAGCAGCTTGGTTGGGAATAGCAATCAGCCCCAGCATTTT. It specifies CASSLVGNSNQPQHF. Filled out from reference TRBV5-1 and TRBJ1-5, the complete variable domain reads KAGVTQTPRYLIKTRGQQVTLSCSPISGHRSVSWYQQTPGQGLQFLFEYFSETQRNKGNFPGRFSGRQFSNSRSEMNVSTLELGDSALYLCASSLVGNSNQPQHFGDGTRLSIL.

The CDR3 coding sequence is TGTGCCAGTAGTATAGTCCCGGGGTCCACTGAAGCTTTCTTT. Translated: CASSIVPGSTEAFF. V usage is TRBV19 and J usage is TRBJ1-1; no reliable D call. Trimming took 1 base from V and 4 from J, leaving 10 bases between them. The CDR3 contains 14 residues. From germline, CDR1 is LNHDA and CDR2 SQIVND (reference sequence).

The chain carries TRBV5-1 and TRBJ2-7, with unresolved D. This CDR3 comprises 14 residues. The V and J ends lost 0 bases and 3 bases respectively, with 10 bases between them. Germline V lookup: CDR1 SGHRS, CDR2 YFSETQ. CDR3: CASSLEAGGYEQYF. In DNA form, the CDR3 reads TGCGCCAGCAGCTTGGAGGCAGGCGGCTACGAGCAGTACTTC.

The genes are TRBV7-6 and TRBJ2-5; D is undetermined. Germline CDR1 and CDR2: SGHVS and FNYEAQ. V lost 5 bases, J lost 10 bases, and 17 bases lay in between. The CDR3 has 13 amino acids. CDR3 sequence: CASSQEMWQDQYF. CDR3 nucleotides: TGTGCCAGCAGCCAAGAGATGTGGCAAGACCAGTACTTC. The full variable domain, rest sourced from reference TRBV7-6 and TRBJ2-5, is GAGVSQSPRYKVTKRGQDVALRCDPISGHVSLYWYRQALGQGPEFLTYFNYEAQQDKSGLPNDRFSAERPEGSISTLTIQRTEQRDSAMYRCASSQEMWQDQYFGPGTRLLVL.

This clone was seen a handful of times. The chain has TRBV2 and TRBJ1-5; D may be TRBD1 (5 bases). The length of the CDR3 is 14 residues. Germline CDR1 is SNHLY and CDR2 is FYNNEI. V gave up 2 bases and J gave up 4 bases, with 9 bases separating them. CDR3 sequence (DNA): TGTGCCAGCAGTGAATTGGGGGAGAATCAGCCCCAGCATTTT. It specifies CASSELGENQPQHF.

V is TRBV9 and J is TRBJ2-1; the D call may be TRBD1 or TRBD2 (5 bases each). The CDR3 is made up of 15 amino acids. CDR1 is SGDLS, CDR2 YYNGEE, per germline. The ends were cut back, 6 bases at V and 8 bases at J, with 21 bases in the middle. The CDR3 loop is CASNPVGGTADEQFF. As DNA, the CDR3 is TGTGCCAGCAACCCAGTTGGGGGAACTGCGGATGAGCAGTTCTTC. The complete variable domain, with remaining parts taken from reference TRBV9 and TRBJ2-1, reads DSGVTQTPKHLITATGQRVTLRCSPRSGDLSVYWYQQSLDQGLQFLIQYYNGEERAKGNILERFSAQQFPDLHSELNLSSLELGDSALYFCASNPVGGTADEQFFGPGTRLTVL.

The rearrangement links TRBV29-1 to TRBJ2-1, with a possible D match to TRBD2 (5 bases). The CDR3 is made up of 14 amino acids. The V gene lost 2 bases and the J gene lost 4 bases, with 12 bases spanning the gap. CDR1 is SQVTM and CDR2 is ANQGSEA in the germline V gene. CDR3 DNA: TGCAGCGTTGAAAGGACGGGATCATACAATGAGCAGTTCTTC. It yields the protein CSVERTGSYNEQFF.

V and J are TRBV13 and TRBJ2-1, with 7 bases lining up with TRBD1. From germline, CDR1 is PRHDT and CDR2 FYEKMQ (reference sequence). V lost 5 bases and J lost 4; bases outside the gene matches: 5. The CDR3 spans 14 residues. The CDR3 bases are TGTGCCAGCAGCCTCCGGGACAGATACAATGAGCAGTTCTTC. Protein sequence: CASSLRDRYNEQFF.

The chain is built from TRBV28 and TRBJ2-7; 7 positions match TRBD2. From germline, CDR1 is MDHEN and CDR2 SYDVKM. The CDR3 runs to 14 residues. Trimming took 2 bases from V and 5 from J; bases not matched to a gene: 6. DNA of the CDR3: TGTGCCAGCAGTTTAGGGGCGGGGGACCACGAGCAGTACTTC. This translates into CASSLGAGDHEQYF.

The chain has TRBV5-5 and TRBJ1-1; D unresolved. This CDR3 is built from 13 residues. V gave up 4 bases and J gave up 6 bases, with 13 bases separating them. Germline V gives CDR1 SGHKS, CDR2 YYEKEE (reference sequence). CDR3 nucleotides: TGTGCCAGCAGCCCAATAAGCGACCCTGAAGCTTTCTTT. Translating it yields CASSPISDPEAFF.

This clone was seen only once. The chain is built from TRBV6-5 and TRBJ2-3; 10 bases agree with TRBD2. The germline V gene has CDR1 MNHEY and CDR2 SVGAGI. CDR3 length equals 15 residues. V was clipped by 2 bases and J by 7 bases; unmatched bases: 6. The CDR3 protein is CASSYGSGGQNTQYF. Here the CDR3 DNA reads TGTGCCAGCAGTTACGGTAGCGGGGGGCAAAATACGCAGTATTTT.

This chain uses TRBV4-1 with TRBJ1-6; D is ambiguous. The germline V gene has CDR1 MGHRA and CDR2 YSYEKL. Trimming cost V 1 base and J 5 bases, with 3 bases left between them. CDR3 length equals 13 residues. CDR3 DNA sequence: TGCGCCAGCAGCCAAGCCGATAATTCACCCCTCCACTTT. It yields the protein CASSQADNSPLHF.

The CDR3 bases are TGTGCCAGCAGCCCGCAGACAGGGGGCACCGGGGAGCTGTTTTTT. Translated: CASSPQTGGTGELFF. The rearrangement links TRBV13 to TRBJ2-2; TRBD1 matches at 9 bases. Per germline, CDR1 PRHDT and CDR2 FYEKMQ (reference sequence). The CDR3 runs to 15 residues. J lost 4 bases, V lost 5 bases, and 5 bases had no gene match.

This chain links TRBV27 with TRBJ2-1; 9 positions agree with TRBD2. Germline V gives CDR1 MNHEY, CDR2 SMNVEV (reference sequence). V shed 5 bases, J shed 8 bases, and the junction held 10 bases outside the gene matches. This CDR3 region has 15 residues. The CDR3 loop reads CASSLGTSWSDEQFF. In DNA form, the CDR3 reads TGTGCCAGCAGTCTCGGGACTAGCTGGTCCGATGAGCAGTTCTTC.

The CDR3 DNA follows: TGTGCCAGCAGCGCCGTCGGGGGAGAGAGAAAATGGACAGATACGCAGTATTTT. It codes for CASSAVGGERKWTDTQYF. The rearrangement uses TRBV9 and TRBJ2-3; D may be TRBD2 (6 bases). The germline V and J ends were trimmed by 3 bases and 3 bases, with 23 bases remaining between them. CDR3 length equals 18 residues. The germline V gene encodes CDR1 SGDLS and CDR2 YYNGEE.

The chain is built from TRBV14 and TRBJ2-7; TRBD2 matches at 8 bases. J lost 5 bases, V lost 4 bases, and 10 bases had no gene match. Germline CDR1 is SGHDN and CDR2 is FVKESK. This CDR3 contains 15 residues. The CDR3 reads CASSRDRGGHNEQYF. CDR3 nucleotide sequence: TGTGCCAGCAGCCGGGATCGCGGGGGGCACAACGAGCAGTACTTC. Variable domain in full (rest from reference TRBV14 and TRBJ2-7): EAGVTQFPSHSVIEKGQTVTLRCDPISGHDNLYWYRRVMGKEIKFLLHFVKESKQDESGMPNNRFLAERTGGTYSTLKVQPAELEDSGVYFCASSRDRGGHNEQYFGPGTRLTVT.

The V and J genes are TRBV10-1 and TRBJ1-3; 10 positions agree with TRBD1. After removal of 2 bases from V and 2 bases from J, the junction contained 12 bases not matched to a gene. Germline values: CDR1 WNHNN, CDR2 SYGVQD (reference sequence). The CDR3 is 19 residues long. In nucleotides, the CDR3 is TGCGCCAGCAGTGAGGGGACAGGGGTTACCTTCGACGCTGGAAACACCATATATTTT. Amino acids: CASSEGTGVTFDAGNTIYF.

The chain recombines TRBV6-5 with TRBJ2-7, with 7 bases lining up with TRBD2. With 0 bases clipped from V and 2 bases from J, the junction kept 4 bases outside the gene matches. Germline loops: CDR1 MNHEY, CDR2 SVGAGI. The CDR3 is made up of 15 amino acids. In DNA, the CDR3 is TGTGCCAGCAGTTACTCGAGTGCGGGAGCCTACGAGCAGTACTTC. As protein: CASSYSSAGAYEQYF.

The sample holds one count of this clone. J is TRBJ2-1 and V is TRBV27, with D possibly being TRBD1 (5 bases). Germline V CDR1 and CDR2: MNHEY, SMNVEV (reference sequence). The germline V and J ends were trimmed by 4 bases and 7 bases, with 17 bases remaining between them. CDR3 length equals 15 residues. CDR3 bases: TGTGCCAGCAGTTCCTTCCTAGGGGCTGAAAATGAGCAGTTCTTC. It is translated as CASSSFLGAENEQFF.

This clone is a singleton in its sample. This may come from a read error, since a much larger clone is one base off. Other DNA sequences in the sample encode the same CDR3. For the CDR3, the DNA is TGCAGCGTCCAGACAGGGGGCACTGAAGCTTTCTTT. Its protein product is CSVQTGGTEAFF. The chain has TRBV29-1 and TRBJ1-1; 9 bases are shared with TRBD1. The J segment lost 4 bases and the V segment lost 6 bases, leaving 3 bases of the junction unmatched. This CDR3 comprises 12 residues. Germline V gene data show CDR1 as SQVTM and CDR2 as ANQGSEA.

In DNA form, the CDR3 reads TGTGCCAGCAGCTTAAGGGCCGACACCGGGGAGCTGTTTTTT. It is translated as CASSLRADTGELFF. The rearrangement links TRBV7-9 to TRBJ2-2; no firm D call. There are 14 residues in the CDR3. Trimming left V 2 bases short and J 3 bases short, with 7 bases between. Germline CDR1 reads SEHNR; CDR2 reads FQNEAQ (reference sequence).

The genes are TRBV27 and TRBJ2-7, with 13 bases aligning to TRBD2. CDR1 MNHEY and CDR2 SMNVEV come from the germline V gene (reference sequence). With V trimmed by 7 bases and J by 6 bases, 12 bases remained unmatched. The CDR3 has 16 residues. CDR3 DNA: TGTGCCAGCACCCGGACTAGCGGGAGAAGCCACGTCGAGCAGTACTTC. This encodes CASTRTSGRSHVEQYF.

The chain joins TRBV9 to TRBJ2-1; D is unresolved. Germline V gives CDR1 SGDLS, CDR2 YYNGEE. Trimming cost V 0 bases and J 6 bases, with 7 bases left between them. This CDR3 spans 13 amino acids. In nucleotides, the CDR3 is TGTGCCAGCAGCGTAGAAGGGCCCAATGAGCAGTTCTTC. Protein product: CASSVEGPNEQFF.

This clone was observed once. V is TRBV30 and J is TRBJ1-2; D is undetermined. There are 14 residues in the CDR3. Trimming pared 2 bases from V and 2 bases from J, leaving 12 bases between. Germline assignment: CDR1 GTSNPN and CDR2 SVGIG (reference sequence). The CDR3 loop is CAWSYRTGNYGYTF. The CDR3 DNA is TGTGCCTGGAGTTATCGGACGGGGAACTATGGCTACACCTTC.

The V and J genes are TRBV10-2 and TRBJ2-1, with 11 nucleotides matching TRBD2. CDR1 and CDR2 from the germline V gene are WSHSY and SAAADI. The CDR3 spans 15 residues. J lost 4 bases, V lost 6 bases, and 5 bases had no gene match. The CDR3 nucleotides read TGCGCCAGCAGACTAGCGGGAGTGTTGTACAATGAGCAGTTCTTC. Protein sequence: CASRLAGVLYNEQFF.

V usage is TRBV7-9 and J usage is TRBJ2-2; D is unresolved. This CDR3 has 12 residues. Germline V CDR1 and CDR2: SEHNR, FQNEAQ (reference sequence). The V end lost 6 bases, the J end lost 7 bases, and 9 bases lay between the germline ends. The chain's CDR3 is CASSPHLGELFF. As DNA, the CDR3 is TGTGCCAGCAGTCCACACCTCGGGGAGCTGTTTTTT.

The table lists this clone with a count of one. Here the CDR3 reads CASRPPGTYGTGELFF. CDR3 nucleotide sequence: TGTGCCAGCAGACCTCCCGGGACATATGGCACCGGGGAGCTGTTTTTT. The gene calls are TRBV2 and TRBJ2-2; TRBD1 is a possible D gene (6 bases). The germline CDR1 and CDR2 sequences are SNHLY and FYNNEI. Trimming shortened V by 6 bases and J by 4 bases, and 18 bases separated the two germline ends. The CDR3 is 16 residues long.